This T cell receptor (beta chain) was observed in a study of technical replicates of blood from a few donors. This CDR3 has 16 amino acids. Germline V gene data show CDR1 as SGHNT and CDR2 as YYREEE (reference sequence). V lost 4 bases to trimming and J lost 2 bases, with 17 bases between them. Clones were sequenced by immunoSEQ multiplex PCR, and TCRdb holds only the in-frame ones, with some missing. Altogether around 50,000 clones are present, 90% to 96% being singletons, with the ten largest covering 0.39%. The sequenced sample was T cells isolated from PBMCs. V usage is TRBV5-4 and J usage is TRBJ2-3, with a tentative D call TRBD2 (5 bases). This receptor was identified in a human donor in good health. The CDR3 loop reads CASSVDSYLITDTQYF. The CDR3 DNA sequence: TGTGCCAGCAGCGTGGACTCTTACTTAATCACAGATACGCAGTATTTT.